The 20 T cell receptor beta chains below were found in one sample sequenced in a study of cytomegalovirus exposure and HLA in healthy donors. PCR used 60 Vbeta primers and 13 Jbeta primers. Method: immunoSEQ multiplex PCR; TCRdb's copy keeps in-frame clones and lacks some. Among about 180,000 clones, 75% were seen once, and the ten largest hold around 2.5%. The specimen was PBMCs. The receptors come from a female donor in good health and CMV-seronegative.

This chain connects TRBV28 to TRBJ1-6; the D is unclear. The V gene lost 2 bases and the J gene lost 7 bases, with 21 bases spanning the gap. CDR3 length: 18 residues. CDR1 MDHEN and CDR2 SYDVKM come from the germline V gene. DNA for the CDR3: TGTGCCAGCAGTTTAGGAGTTTGGGAGCTTGCAAGGAATTCACCCCTCCACTTT. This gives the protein CASSLGVWELARNSPLHF.

The CDR3: CASSGPGQGNSPLHF. Written as DNA, the CDR3 is TGTGCCAGCAGCGGACCGGGACAGGGGAATTCACCCCTCCACTTT. The V call is TRBV9, the J call TRBJ1-6, with TRBD1 matching over 10 bases. The CDR3 is made up of 15 amino acids. Germline loops: CDR1 SGDLS, CDR2 YYNGEE. With 3 bases clipped from V and 7 bases from J, the junction kept 4 bases outside the gene matches.

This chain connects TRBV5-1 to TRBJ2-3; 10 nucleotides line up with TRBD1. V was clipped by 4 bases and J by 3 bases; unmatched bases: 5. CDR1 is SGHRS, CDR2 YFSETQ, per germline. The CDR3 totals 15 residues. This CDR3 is CASSNRDRGTDTQYF. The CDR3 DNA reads TGCGCCAGCAGCAACCGGGACAGGGGAACAGATACGCAGTATTTT.

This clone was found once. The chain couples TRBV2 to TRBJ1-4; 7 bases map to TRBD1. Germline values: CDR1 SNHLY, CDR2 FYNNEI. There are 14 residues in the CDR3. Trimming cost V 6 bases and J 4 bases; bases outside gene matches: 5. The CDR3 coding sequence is TGTGCCAGCAGCGAGGACAGGAGTAATGAAAAACTGTTTTTT. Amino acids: CASSEDRSNEKLFF.

This CDR3 reads CASSQDWTSYGYTF. The CDR3 coding sequence is TGCGCCAGCAGCCAAGATTGGACATCCTATGGCTACACCTTC. This chain uses TRBV4-3 with TRBJ1-2; D is perhaps TRBD1 (5 bases). Trimming cost V 0 bases and J 4 bases, with 9 bases left between them. CDR3 size: 14 residues. CDR1 and CDR2 from the germline V gene are LGHNA and YSLEER.

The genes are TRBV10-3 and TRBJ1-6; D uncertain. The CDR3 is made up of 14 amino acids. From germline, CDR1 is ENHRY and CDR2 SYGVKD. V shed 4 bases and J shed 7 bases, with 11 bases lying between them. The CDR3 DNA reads TGTGCCATCAGTGTTAACAGTCGAAATTCACCCCTCCACTTT. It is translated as CAISVNSRNSPLHF.

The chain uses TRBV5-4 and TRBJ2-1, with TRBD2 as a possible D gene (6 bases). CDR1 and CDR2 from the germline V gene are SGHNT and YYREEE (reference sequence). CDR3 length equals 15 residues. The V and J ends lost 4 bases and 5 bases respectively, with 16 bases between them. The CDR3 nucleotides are TGTGCCAGCAGCCAGGTTTCTCTAGCGAACAATGAGCAGTTCTTC. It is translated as CASSQVSLANNEQFF.

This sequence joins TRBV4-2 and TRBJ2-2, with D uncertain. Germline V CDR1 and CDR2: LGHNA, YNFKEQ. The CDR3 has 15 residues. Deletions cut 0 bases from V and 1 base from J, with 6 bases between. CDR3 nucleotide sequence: TGTGCCAGCAGCCAAGATGGAGTGAACACCGGGGAGCTGTTTTTT. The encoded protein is CASSQDGVNTGELFF.

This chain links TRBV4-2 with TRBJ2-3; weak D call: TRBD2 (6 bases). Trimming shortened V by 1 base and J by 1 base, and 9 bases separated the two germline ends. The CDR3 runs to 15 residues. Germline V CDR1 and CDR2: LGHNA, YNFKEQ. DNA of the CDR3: TGTGCCAGCAGCCAAGCCGAGCGGGGCACAGATACGCAGTATTTT. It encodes CASSQAERGTDTQYF.

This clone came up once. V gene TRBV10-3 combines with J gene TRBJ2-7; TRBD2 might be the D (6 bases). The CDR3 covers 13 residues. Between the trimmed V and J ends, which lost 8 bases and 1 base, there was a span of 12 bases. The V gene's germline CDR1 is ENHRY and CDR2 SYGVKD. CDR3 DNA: TGTGCCATCGGGACTGCTGCTTCCTACGAGCAGTACTTC. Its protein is CAIGTAASYEQYF.

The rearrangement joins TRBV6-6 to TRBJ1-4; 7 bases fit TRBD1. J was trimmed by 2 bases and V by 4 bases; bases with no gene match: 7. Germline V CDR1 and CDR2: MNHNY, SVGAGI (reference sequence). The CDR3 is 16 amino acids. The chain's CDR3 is CASSSSPTGTNEKLFF. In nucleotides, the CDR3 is TGTGCCAGCAGTTCATCCCCGACAGGGACTAATGAAAAACTGTTTTTT.

The CDR3 DNA sequence: TGTGCCAGCAGCTTGGAGTCTAGCCTTAGCACAGATACGCAGTATTTT. This translates into CASSLESSLSTDTQYF. The rearrangement links TRBV7-3 to TRBJ2-3; tentative D call: TRBD2 (5 bases). The CDR3 consists of 16 residues. V lost 3 bases, J lost 0 bases, and 13 bases lay in between. Germline CDR1 and CDR2: SGHTA and FQGTGA.

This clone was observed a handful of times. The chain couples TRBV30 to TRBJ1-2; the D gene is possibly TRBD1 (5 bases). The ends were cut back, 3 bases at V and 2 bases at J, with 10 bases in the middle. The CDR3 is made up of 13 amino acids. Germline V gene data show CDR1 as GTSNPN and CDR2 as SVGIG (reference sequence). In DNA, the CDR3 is TGTGCCTGGAGCCCAGGGTCCAACTATGGCTACACCTTC. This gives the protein CAWSPGSNYGYTF.

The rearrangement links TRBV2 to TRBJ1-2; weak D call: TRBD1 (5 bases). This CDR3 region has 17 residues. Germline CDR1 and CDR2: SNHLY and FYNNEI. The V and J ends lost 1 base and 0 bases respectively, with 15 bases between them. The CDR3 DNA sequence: TGTGCCAGCAGTGAAGTCATCTGGCTAGGGGCTAACTATGGCTACACCTTC. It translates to CASSEVIWLGANYGYTF.

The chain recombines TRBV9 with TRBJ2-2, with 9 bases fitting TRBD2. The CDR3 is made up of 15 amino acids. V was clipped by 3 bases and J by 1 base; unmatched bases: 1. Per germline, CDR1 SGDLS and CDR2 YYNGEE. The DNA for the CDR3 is TGTGCCAGCAGCGCTAGCGGGGAGAACACCGGGGAGCTGTTTTTT. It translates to CASSASGENTGELFF.

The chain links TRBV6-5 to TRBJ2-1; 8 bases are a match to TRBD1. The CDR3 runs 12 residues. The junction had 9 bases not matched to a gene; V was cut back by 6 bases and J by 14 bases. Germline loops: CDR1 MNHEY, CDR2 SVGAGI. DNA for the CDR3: TGTGCCAGCAGCTTTTCGACAGGGGTAAAGTTCTTC. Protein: CASSFSTGVKFF.

This CDR3 reads CASHPSSGANVLTF. CDR3 sequence (DNA): TGTGCCAGCCACCCGAGCTCTGGGGCCAACGTCCTGACTTTC. The chain carries TRBV28 and TRBJ2-6; D unclear. CDR1 and CDR2 (germline): MDHEN, SYDVKM. V lost 8 bases and J 0 bases, leaving 8 bases between the germline ends. This CDR3 is 14 amino acids long.

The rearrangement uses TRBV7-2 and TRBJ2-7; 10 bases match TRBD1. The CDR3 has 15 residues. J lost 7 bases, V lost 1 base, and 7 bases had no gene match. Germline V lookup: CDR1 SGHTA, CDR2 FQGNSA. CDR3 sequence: CASSLEGTGEREQYF. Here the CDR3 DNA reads TGTGCCAGCAGCTTAGAAGGGACAGGGGAGAGGGAGCAGTACTTC.

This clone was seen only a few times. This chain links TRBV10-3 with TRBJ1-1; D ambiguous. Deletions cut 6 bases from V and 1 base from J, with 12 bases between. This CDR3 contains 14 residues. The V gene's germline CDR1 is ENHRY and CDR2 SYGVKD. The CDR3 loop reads CAISSNQANTEAFF. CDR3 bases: TGTGCCATCAGCTCAAATCAGGCGAACACTGAAGCTTTCTTT.

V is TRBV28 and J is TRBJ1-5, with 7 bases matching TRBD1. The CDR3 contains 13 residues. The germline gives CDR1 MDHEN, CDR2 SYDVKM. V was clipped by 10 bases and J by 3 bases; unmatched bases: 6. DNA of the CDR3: TGTGCCATCCAGGACAGGCTCAATCAGCCCCAGCATTTT. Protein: CAIQDRLNQPQHF.